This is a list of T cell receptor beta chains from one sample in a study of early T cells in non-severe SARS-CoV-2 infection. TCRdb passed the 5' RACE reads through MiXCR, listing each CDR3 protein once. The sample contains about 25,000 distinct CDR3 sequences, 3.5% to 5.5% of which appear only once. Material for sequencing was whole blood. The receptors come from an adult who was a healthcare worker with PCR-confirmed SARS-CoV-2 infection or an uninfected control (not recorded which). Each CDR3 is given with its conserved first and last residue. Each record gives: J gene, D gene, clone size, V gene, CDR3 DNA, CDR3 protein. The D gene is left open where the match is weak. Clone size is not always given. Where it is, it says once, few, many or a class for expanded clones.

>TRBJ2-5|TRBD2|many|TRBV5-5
TGTGCCAGCAGCTCCGGGACTAGCGGGAGTATCCAGACCCAGTACTTC
CASSSGTSGSIQTQYF
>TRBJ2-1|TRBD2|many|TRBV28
TGTGCCAGCAGTTTCTTCCCGATCTTGTCCGGGACTAGCGGTGACAATGAGCAGTTCTTC
CASSFFPILSGTSGDNEQFF
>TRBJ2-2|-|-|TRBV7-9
TGTGCCAGCAGCTTAGAGTGGACCGGGGAGCTGTTTTTT
CASSLEWTGELFF
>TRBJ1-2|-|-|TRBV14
TGTGCCAGCAGCCAAGGGGAGTTCGGTGGCTACACCTTC
CASSQGEFGGYTF
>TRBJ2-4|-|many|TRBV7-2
TGTGCCAGCAGCCCGGGAGGAGGGGGCAGGGCCAAAAACATTCAGTACTTC
CASSPGGGGRAKNIQYF
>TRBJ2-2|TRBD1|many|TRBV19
TGTGCCAGTAGTTCTCGGACAGGGGGCGGATCCGGGGAGCTGTTTTTT
CASSSRTGGGSGELFF
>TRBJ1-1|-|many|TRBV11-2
TGTGCCAGCTCTCCCCATGGAGGGGTTGACACTGAAGCTTTCTTT
CASSPHGGVDTEAFF
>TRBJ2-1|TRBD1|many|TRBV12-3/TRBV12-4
TGTGCCAGCAGTTTAGCGAGTGACAGGGATGCGTTCTTC
CASSLASDRDAFF
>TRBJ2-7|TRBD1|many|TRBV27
TGTGCCAGCAGGAGACAGGGGATGAGCTCCTACGAGCAGTACTTC
CASRRQGMSSYEQYF
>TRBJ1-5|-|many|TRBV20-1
TGCAGTGCGCAAAATAGCAATCAGCCCCAGCATTTT
CSAQNSNQPQHF
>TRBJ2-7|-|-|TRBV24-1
TGTGCCACCAGTGACGAGGCCGCCGGAGGGGGGTACGAGCAGTACTTC
CATSDEAAGGGYEQYF
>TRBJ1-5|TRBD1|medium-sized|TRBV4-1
TGCGCCAGCAGCCAAGATGCGGGACAGAACCCCAATCAGCCCCAGCATTTT
CASSQDAGQNPNQPQHF
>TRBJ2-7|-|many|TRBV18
TGTGCCAGCGGGAGTCTCCACTACGAGCAGTACTTC
CASGSLHYEQYF
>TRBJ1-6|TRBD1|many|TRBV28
TGTGCCAGCTCATCAGGGGGCGCGGGATCACCCCTCCACTTT
CASSSGGAGSPLHF
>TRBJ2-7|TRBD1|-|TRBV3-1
TGTGCCAGCAGCCAAATGGGACAGGGTATCCACGAGCAGTACTTC
CASSQMGQGIHEQYF
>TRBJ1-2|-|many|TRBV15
TGTGCCACCAGCGACAACTATGGCTACACCTTC
CATSDNYGYTF
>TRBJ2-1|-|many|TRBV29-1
TGCAGCGTTGGGGGCGGGACGGAAGCCTACAATGAGCAGTTCTTC
CSVGGGTEAYNEQFF
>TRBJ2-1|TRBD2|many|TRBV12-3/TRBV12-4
TGTGCCAGCAGTTTGGCTAGCGGGGTTTTGGTTGAGCAGTTCTTC
CASSLASGVLVEQFF
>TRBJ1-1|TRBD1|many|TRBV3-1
TGTGCCAGCAGCCAGGGACAGATGAACACTGAAGCTTTCTTT
CASSQGQMNTEAFF
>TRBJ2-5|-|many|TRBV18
TGTGCCAGCTCACCGCTAAGGTTCGAGACCCAGTACTTC
CASSPLRFETQYF
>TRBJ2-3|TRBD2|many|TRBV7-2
TGTGCCAGCAGCTGGGCGGGAGGCCCCACAGATACGCAGTATTTT
CASSWAGGPTDTQYF
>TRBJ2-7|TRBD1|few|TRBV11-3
TGTGTCAGCAGCCGAGGACAGGCCCCCTACGAGCAGTACTTC
CVSSRGQAPYEQYF
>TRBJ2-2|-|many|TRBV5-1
TGCGCCAGCAGCTTGGCCGGGACGGATTACGGGGAGCTGTTTTTT
CASSLAGTDYGELFF
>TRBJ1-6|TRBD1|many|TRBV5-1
TGCGCCAGCAGCTTGGCCGGACAGGGGGTTTCACCCCTCCACTTT
CASSLAGQGVSPLHF
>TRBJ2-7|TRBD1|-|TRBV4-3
TGCGCCAGCAGCCAAGATGTCGCGACAGGGTCGTACGAGCAGTACTTC
CASSQDVATGSYEQYF
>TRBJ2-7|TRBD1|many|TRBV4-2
TGTGCCAGCAGCCAAGATTCGTATAATTTAGGGGGCAGGTACGAGCAGTACTTC
CASSQDSYNLGGRYEQYF
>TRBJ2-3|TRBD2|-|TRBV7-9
TGTGCCAGCAGCTTCGGCGGGAGTGGAGATACGCAGTATTTT
CASSFGGSGDTQYF
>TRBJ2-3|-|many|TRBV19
TGTGCCAGTCCCACCGGGGGCGGGAGAGGGGATACGCAGTATTTT
CASPTGGGRGDTQYF
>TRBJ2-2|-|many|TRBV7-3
TGTGCCAGCAGCTCAGCGGTGGCCGGGGAGCTGTTTTTT
CASSSAVAGELFF
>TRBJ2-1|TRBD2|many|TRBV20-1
TGCAGTGCCATAGCGGGAGGAGGCGTGGGGTTCTTC
CSAIAGGGVGFF
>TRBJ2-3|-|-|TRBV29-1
TGCAGCGTTGAACCCGGGGGAACGCAGTATTTT
CSVEPGGTQYF
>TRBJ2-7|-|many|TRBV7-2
TGTGCCAGCAGCTTAGGAACAGGCGTAACCTACGAGCAGTACTTC
CASSLGTGVTYEQYF
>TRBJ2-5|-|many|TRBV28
TGTGCCAGCAGTTACAACGAGCGGACCCAGTACTTC
CASSYNERTQYF
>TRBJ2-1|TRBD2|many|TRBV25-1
TGTGCCAGCAGTGAACTGGCGGGAGTGGGCAATGAGCAGTTCTTC
CASSELAGVGNEQFF
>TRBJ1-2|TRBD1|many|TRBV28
TGTGCCAGCAGTGCCCTGGCAGGGGGCGGCTATGGCTACACCTTC
CASSALAGGGYGYTF
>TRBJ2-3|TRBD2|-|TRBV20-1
TGCAGTGCTAGAGCGGGACTAGCGTACGCAGATACGCAGTATTTT
CSARAGLAYADTQYF
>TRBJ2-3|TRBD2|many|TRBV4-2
TGTGCCAGCAGCCAATTCCTAGCGGGAGGGCGGGGAGATACGCAGTATTTT
CASSQFLAGGRGDTQYF
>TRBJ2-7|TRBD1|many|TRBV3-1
TGTGCCAGCAGCAGCCGGACAGGCTCCTACGAGCAGTACTTC
CASSSRTGSYEQYF
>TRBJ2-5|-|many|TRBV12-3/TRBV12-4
TGTGCCAGCAGCAGGGACGAAGAGACCCAGTACTTC
CASSRDEETQYF
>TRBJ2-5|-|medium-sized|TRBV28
TGTGCCAGCAGTTTGAGGGCCCAAGAGACCCAGTACTTC
CASSLRAQETQYF
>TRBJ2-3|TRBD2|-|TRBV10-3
TGTGCCTCTCAGGGACTAGCGGGAATTGCAGATACGCAGTATTTT
CASQGLAGIADTQYF
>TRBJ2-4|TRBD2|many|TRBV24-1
TGTGCCACCAGTGATTCGACAGCGGGAGTGAAAAACATTCAGTACTTC
CATSDSTAGVKNIQYF
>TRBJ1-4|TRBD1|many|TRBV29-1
TGCAGTTACCAGGGGGCGAATGATGAAAAACTGTTTTTT
CSYQGANDEKLFF
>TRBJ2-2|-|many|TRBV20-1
TGCAGTGCTAGATTGGGTAACACCGGGGAGCTGTTTTTT
CSARLGNTGELFF
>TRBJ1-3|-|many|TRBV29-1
TGCAGCGTTATACAGGGTGGAAACACCATATATTTT
CSVIQGGNTIYF
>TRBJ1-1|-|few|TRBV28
TGTGCCAGCAGTTATGGACAGTACGAAGCTTTCTTT
CASSYGQYEAFF
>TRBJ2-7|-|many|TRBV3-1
TGTGCCAGCAGCCAAGCTCCTAGCCATACCTACGAGCAGTACTTC
CASSQAPSHTYEQYF
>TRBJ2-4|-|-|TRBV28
TGTGCCAGCAGTCGCGTTTTGGAAACCAAAAACATTCAGTACTTC
CASSRVLETKNIQYF
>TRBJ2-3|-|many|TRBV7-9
TGTGCCAGCAGCACCGGCACCACAGATACGCAGTATTTT
CASSTGTTDTQYF
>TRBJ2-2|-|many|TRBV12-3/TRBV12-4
TGTGCCAGCAGCTCGGAGGGGGCAGCGACCGGGGAGCTGTTTTTT
CASSSEGAATGELFF
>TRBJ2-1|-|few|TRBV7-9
TGTGCCAGCAGCTTGATGAGAGGGAATGAGCAGTTCTTC
CASSLMRGNEQFF
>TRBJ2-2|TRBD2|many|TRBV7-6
TGTGCCAGCAGCTCGCATACTAGCGGGAGGGATACCGGGGAGCTGTTTTTT
CASSSHTSGRDTGELFF
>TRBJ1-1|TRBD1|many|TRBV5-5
TGTGCCAGCAGCCCCATAGCGAACAGGGGCAAAAACACTGAAGCTTTCTTT
CASSPIANRGKNTEAFF
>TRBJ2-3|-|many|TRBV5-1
TGCGCCAGCAGCTTGTCTATGATCACAGATACGCAGTATTTT
CASSLSMITDTQYF
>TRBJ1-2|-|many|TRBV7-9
TGTGCCAGCAGCTTAGACAGGGCCTATGGCTACACCTTC
CASSLDRAYGYTF
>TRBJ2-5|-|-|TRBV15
TGTGCCACCAGCAGAGAGGGTCAAGAGACCCAGTACTTC
CATSREGQETQYF
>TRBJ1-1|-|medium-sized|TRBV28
TGTGCCAGCAGTACTTCCCTTCCGAACACTGAAGCTTTCTTT
CASSTSLPNTEAFF
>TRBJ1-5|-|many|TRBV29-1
TGCAGCGTTTCAAGTGGGGCGAGCAATCAGCCCCAGCATTTT
CSVSSGASNQPQHF